These 3 T cell receptor beta chains originate from one sample sequenced in a study of shared clonotypes between healthy human individuals. Produced via immunoSEQ multiplex PCR; TCRdb's table is partial and in-frame only. The data hold over a million clones, with 60% to 80% observed a single time. The sequencing input was memory CD4+ T cells sorted from blood. The sample's subset: CD45RA-negative fraction. These receptor sequences come from a man between 18 and 29 years old in good health.

Written as DNA, the CDR3 is TGTGCCAGCAGCTTAACAGGGGTGAACTACAATGAGCAGTTCTTC. Its translation is CASSLTGVNYNEQFF. V usage is TRBV7-8 and J usage is TRBJ2-1, with 7 nucleotides matching TRBD1. Per the germline V gene, CDR1 is SGHVS and CDR2 is FQNEAQ. The CDR3 loop spans 15 amino acids. Trimming took 2 bases from V and 3 from J; bases not matched to a gene: 4. Full variable domain (outside the CDR3, taken from reference TRBV7-8 and TRBJ2-1): GAGVSQSPRYKVAKRGQDVALRCDPISGHVSLFWYQQALGQGPEFLTYFQNEAQLDKSGLPSDRFFAERPEGSVSTLKIQRTQQEDSAVYLCASSLTGVNYNEQFFGPGTRLTVL.

This rearrangement joins TRBV30 to TRBJ1-6; D not certain. V lost 4 bases to trimming and J lost 9 bases, with 13 bases between them. Germline V CDR1 and CDR2: GTSNPN, SVGIG (reference sequence). There are 13 residues in the CDR3. CDR3 protein: CAWTRVSGSPLHF. DNA of the CDR3: TGTGCCTGGACTAGGGTATCGGGTTCACCCCTCCACTTT. The variable domain in full, completed from reference TRBV30 and TRBJ1-6, reads SQTIHQWPATLVQPVGSPLSLECTVEGTSNPNLYWYRQAAGRGLQLLFYSVGIGQISSEVPQNLSASRPQDRQFILSSKKLLLSDSGFYLCAWTRVSGSPLHFGNGTRLTVT.

The V call is TRBV5-1, the J call TRBJ2-7, with no clear D. Trimming removed 1 base from V and 11 bases from J, with 10 bases in between. CDR1 and CDR2 from the germline V gene are SGHRS and YFSETQ. The CDR3 length is 11 residues. CDR3 bases: TGCGCCAGCAGCTTGATCCAAAGGAAGTACTTC. Translating gives CASSLIQRKYF.